This is a list of T cell receptor beta chains from one sample in a study of shared clonotypes between healthy human individuals. Measured with immunoSEQ multiplex PCR; TCRdb has only the in-frame clones, and not every one. The sample shows about 1 million clones, roughly 80% of them seen only once. The sample was memory CD4+ T cells sorted from blood. These receptors were collected from a man between 18 and 35 years old in good health. CDR3s include the opening cysteine and the closing phenylalanine or tryptophan. A D gene is named only where the DNA matches it firmly.

CDR3: CASSNRRNEQFF
D: -
J: TRBJ2-1
V: TRBV6-5

CDR3: CASSSPGTRRNEQYF
D: TRBD2
J: TRBJ2-7
V: TRBV7-9

CDR3: CASRGDREWHF
D: TRBD1
J: TRBJ1-5
V: TRBV28

CDR3: CASSEGQGGNNEQFF
D: TRBD1
J: TRBJ2-1
V: TRBV7-3

CDR3: CAISGQQGGEQYF
D: -
J: TRBJ2-7
V: TRBV10-3

CDR3: CASSRTSGSSYNEQFF
D: TRBD2
J: TRBJ2-1
V: TRBV2

CDR3: CASSPGGTGITGELFF
D: TRBD1
J: TRBJ2-2
V: TRBV7-3

CDR3: CASSQGGRWADTQYF
D: TRBD2
J: TRBJ2-3
V: TRBV4-1

CDR3: CASSLEPQRIYEQYF
D: -
J: TRBJ2-7
V: TRBV7-2

CDR3: CASSAVSLETQYF
D: -
J: TRBJ2-5
V: TRBV6-6

CDR3: CASSLTSTKNIQYF
D: -
J: TRBJ2-4
V: TRBV5-1

CDR3: CASSGQDRGSNEKLFF
D: TRBD1
J: TRBJ1-4
V: TRBV6-1

CDR3: CASSLGGVGSGANVLTF
D: -
J: TRBJ2-6
V: TRBV5-1

CDR3: CASSDRQGVQPQHF
D: TRBD1
J: TRBJ1-5
V: TRBV2

CDR3: CASSPRTGNEQFF
D: -
J: TRBJ2-1
V: TRBV5-4

CDR3: CASRKPGQGSYEQYF
D: TRBD1
J: TRBJ2-7
V: TRBV28

CDR3: CASSQGGIQNTGELFF
D: -
J: TRBJ2-2
V: TRBV4-1

CDR3: CASSLDRVTTEAFF
D: -
J: TRBJ1-1
V: TRBV5-1

CDR3: CASSAQGVFIQETQYF
D: TRBD1
J: TRBJ2-5
V: TRBV27

CDR3: CASSDRGLGETQYF
D: TRBD1
J: TRBJ2-5
V: TRBV19

CDR3: CASSPSSYEQYF
D: -
J: TRBJ2-7
V: TRBV7-2

CDR3: CASSLDRVSTPLHF
D: TRBD1
J: TRBJ1-6
V: TRBV5-1

CDR3: CASSLSATGSPNSPLHF
D: -
J: TRBJ1-6
V: TRBV7-6

CDR3: CASSLQTGRGEKLFF
D: TRBD1
J: TRBJ1-4
V: TRBV7-7

CDR3: CATSRGDSGGAYEQYF
D: TRBD2
J: TRBJ2-7
V: TRBV15

CDR3: CAWSPISGTYNEQFF
D: TRBD2
J: TRBJ2-1
V: TRBV30

CDR3: CASSLIAGGAYNEQFF
D: TRBD2
J: TRBJ2-1
V: TRBV9

CDR3: CASSPTGLYEKLFF
D: -
J: TRBJ1-4
V: TRBV7-9

CDR3: CASTHQRSGYGYTF
D: -
J: TRBJ1-2
V: TRBV19

CDR3: CASSLSVAGANVLTF
D: -
J: TRBJ2-6
V: TRBV11-2

CDR3: CASSLGATGIREAFF
D: TRBD1
J: TRBJ1-1
V: TRBV7-2

CDR3: CASGLAAGTDTQYF
D: TRBD2
J: TRBJ2-3
V: TRBV5-1

CDR3: CAWSGLSYEQYF
D: -
J: TRBJ2-7
V: TRBV30

CDR3: CASSLIQDNSPLHF
D: -
J: TRBJ1-6
V: TRBV7-9

CDR3: CASSGEGRVGRREGETQYF
D: -
J: TRBJ2-5
V: TRBV11-2

CDR3: CASSPLQDRPEAFF
D: -
J: TRBJ1-1
V: TRBV18

CDR3: CASRSPTATYEQYF
D: -
J: TRBJ2-7
V: TRBV25-1

CDR3: CASSETGALTDTQYF
D: TRBD1
J: TRBJ2-3
V: TRBV2

CDR3: CASSYTGGRNEQYF
D: TRBD1
J: TRBJ2-7
V: TRBV11-2

CDR3: CASSQALAVETQYF
D: TRBD2
J: TRBJ2-5
V: TRBV5-1

CDR3: CASSKNRGVYGYTF
D: -
J: TRBJ1-2
V: TRBV21-1

CDR3: CASSLGAGLNEKLFF
D: -
J: TRBJ1-4
V: TRBV5-1

CDR3: CASSLRGAGTDTQYF
D: -
J: TRBJ2-3
V: TRBV11-2

CDR3: CASSPGGSSGNTIYF
D: -
J: TRBJ1-3
V: TRBV18

CDR3: CASSDSSGTDTQYF
D: -
J: TRBJ2-3
V: TRBV2

CDR3: CAISDRGRTYEQYF
D: TRBD1
J: TRBJ2-7
V: TRBV10-3

CDR3: CASSPGTRQYF
D: -
J: TRBJ2-5
V: TRBV6-5

CDR3: CASSPLTGLSTEAFF
D: TRBD1
J: TRBJ1-1
V: TRBV7-3